Shown below are 18 T cell receptor beta chains from a single sample sequenced in a study of T cells after yellow fever vaccination. TCRdb re-called the 5' RACE reads with MiXCR, one entry per CDR3 protein. The table has about 400,000 distinct CDR3 sequences, 6.2% seen once; the top ten hold approximately 15%. Sequenced material: PBMCs, taken 5 days after the yellow fever booster vaccination. The receptors originated from a man aged 25-45 years who received the YFV17D yellow fever vaccine.

Only a few counts were recorded for this clonotype. The chain combines TRBV11-2 with TRBJ2-3; the D gene could be TRBD1 or TRBD2 (6 bases each). With 5 bases removed from V and 4 bases from J, the gap between germline ends came to 16 bases. The CDR3 spans 15 residues. CDR1 SGHAT and CDR2 FQNNGV come from the germline V gene. CDR3 coding DNA: TGTGCCAGCAGCCTACCCCGGGGGCTTGCAGATACGCAGTATTTT. Translated: CASSLPRGLADTQYF.

This chain's CDR3 is CASSPVGGPSGELFF. In DNA, the CDR3 is TGTGCCAGCAGTCCCGTTGGAGGGCCCTCCGGGGAGCTGTTTTTT. This chain connects TRBV12-3 or TRBV12-4 to TRBJ2-2, with D possibly being TRBD2 (6 bases). Trimming stripped 5 bases from V and 6 bases from J, with 16 bases between. The CDR3 spans 15 residues.

The J gene is TRBJ2-7, the V gene TRBV3-1, with a tentative D call TRBD2 (6 bases). The CDR3 sequence is 13 residues long. Trimming took 0 bases from V and 6 from J, leaving 9 bases between them. Per germline, CDR1 LGHDT and CDR2 YNNKEL (reference sequence). CDR3 region: CASSQDPEGEQYF. CDR3 sequence (DNA): TGTGCCAGCAGCCAAGATCCGGAGGGCGAGCAGTACTTC.

The chain combines TRBV20-1 with TRBJ1-1, with D uncertain. The length of the CDR3 is 19 residues. Trimming cost V 1 base and J 0 bases, with 24 bases left between them. CDR1 is DFQATT and CDR2 is SNEGSKA in the germline V gene (reference sequence). CDR3 nucleotides: TGCAGTGCTAGAGCTACGGAGGGCAAAGGCTCGAGAATGAACACTGAAGCTTTCTTT. This encodes CSARATEGKGSRMNTEAFF.

This clonotype was seen a handful of times. This rearrangement joins TRBV7-2 to TRBJ2-1; either TRBD1 or TRBD2 may fit D (5 bases each). Germline V gene sequence: CDR1 SGHTA, CDR2 FQGNSA. V dropped 1 base and J dropped 8 bases, with 9 bases sitting between them. CDR3 length equals 13 residues. The CDR3 bases are TGTGCCAGCAGCTTAGGGGGGATATATGAGCAGTTCTTC. Translated: CASSLGGIYEQFF.

The chain carries TRBV6-5 and TRBJ1-5; 10 positions agree with TRBD1. The CDR3 contains 16 residues. V trimming: 0 bases; J trimming: 6 bases; junction bases outside the gene matches: 5. From germline, CDR1 is MNHEY and CDR2 SVGAGI. CDR3 in amino acids: CASSYSTGGVGQPQHF. CDR3 DNA sequence: TGTGCCAGCAGTTACTCGACAGGGGGCGTAGGTCAGCCCCAGCATTTT.

This clonotype was detected many times. The chain uses TRBV12-3 or TRBV12-4 and TRBJ2-7; no clear D. V lost 3 bases and J 5 bases, leaving 14 bases between the germline ends. This CDR3 is built from 14 residues. The CDR3: CASSFWPSQHEQYF. The CDR3 bases are TGTGCCAGCAGTTTTTGGCCCTCCCAGCACGAGCAGTACTTC.

In its sample, this clonotype was seen a few times. This chain uses TRBV25-1 with TRBJ2-7; weak D call: TRBD2 (6 bases). CDR1 MGHDK and CDR2 SYGVNS come from the germline V gene. This CDR3 contains 15 residues. The ends were cut back, 4 bases at V and 2 bases at J, with 15 bases in the middle. CDR3 DNA: TGTGCCAGCAGTGCCCTTTACGGAGGGGCCTACGAGCAGTACTTC. Its protein is CASSALYGGAYEQYF.

The sample holds a few counts of this clonotype. The chain combines TRBV13 with TRBJ2-7; D gene uncertain. The germline V and J ends were trimmed by 0 bases and 0 bases, with 12 bases remaining between them. This CDR3 contains 16 residues. Germline lookup yields CDR1 PRHDT and CDR2 FYEKMQ (reference sequence). The CDR3 bases are TGTGCCAGCAGCTTAGGGGGTACACCGAGCTCCTACGAGCAGTACTTC. Protein product: CASSLGGTPSSYEQYF.

V gene TRBV9 combines with J gene TRBJ2-5; 14 bases line up with TRBD2. Germline loops: CDR1 SGDLS, CDR2 YYNGEE. V trimming: 4 bases; J trimming: 5 bases; junction bases outside the gene matches: 4. CDR3 length equals 15 residues. Here the CDR3 DNA reads TGTGCCAGCAGCAACGGACTAGCGGGAGGTGAGACCCAGTACTTC. This encodes CASSNGLAGGETQYF. Variable domain in full (rest from reference TRBV9 and TRBJ2-5): DSGVTQTPKHLITATGQRVTLRCSPRSGDLSVYWYQQSLDQGLQFLIQYYNGEERAKGNILERFSAQQFPDLHSELNLSSLELGDSALYFCASSNGLAGGETQYFGPGTRLLVL.

This chain joins TRBV5-1 and TRBJ2-5; 8 nucleotides match TRBD1. Germline CDR1 is SGHRS and CDR2 is YFSETQ. V lost 4 bases to trimming and J lost 3 bases; unmatched junction nucleotides: 5. The CDR3 is made up of 14 amino acids. The CDR3 spells CASSGMTGEETQYF. The CDR3 DNA is TGCGCCAGCAGCGGAATGACAGGGGAAGAGACCCAGTACTTC.

This clonotype was recorded a few times. The CDR3 here is CASKRGLYEQYF. CDR3 coding DNA: TGTGCCAGCAAGAGGGGACTCTACGAGCAGTACTTC. This rearrangement joins TRBV6-2 or TRBV6-3 to TRBJ2-7; TRBD2 is a possible D gene (6 bases). Trimming removed 7 bases at V and 3 bases at J, with 10 bases between. This CDR3 has 12 residues. Per germline, CDR1 MNHEY and CDR2 SVGEGT.

The rearrangement links TRBV4-3 to TRBJ2-2; no clear D gene. This CDR3 is 17 amino acids long. Per the germline V gene, CDR1 is LGHNA and CDR2 is YSLEER. V dropped 1 base and J dropped 5 bases, with 17 bases sitting between them. The CDR3 region has the DNA TGCGCCAGCAGCCAAGTTTTCGCCGCCCAAGGTACCGGGGAGCTGTTTTTT. Translated: CASSQVFAAQGTGELFF.

This clonotype appeared a few times. The rearrangement joins TRBV20-1 to TRBJ2-5; 12 bases align to TRBD2. Germline V lookup: CDR1 DFQATT, CDR2 SNEGSKA (reference sequence). The CDR3 is made up of 19 amino acids. Trimming removed 0 bases from V and 4 bases from J; junction bases left unmatched: 15. CDR3 region: CSARDSGLAGGLLGETQYF. The CDR3 bases are TGCAGTGCTAGAGATTCAGGGCTAGCGGGAGGGCTTTTGGGAGAGACCCAGTACTTC.

This clonotype came up a few times. The chain has TRBV19 and TRBJ2-5, with 9 bases identical to TRBD2. J was trimmed by 3 bases and V by 5 bases; bases with no gene match: 13. Germline V gives CDR1 LNHDA, CDR2 SQIVND (reference sequence). The CDR3 covers 17 residues. The CDR3 DNA is TGTGCCAGTAGTGAAGAAGCCGGGACTAGCTACGAAGAGACCCAGTACTTC. It is translated as CASSEEAGTSYEETQYF.

This clonotype has a handful of counts. V and J are TRBV5-1 and TRBJ1-4, with 8 bases matching TRBD1. Losses at the gene ends were 0 bases for V and 10 bases for J; bases not matched to a gene: 8. This CDR3 has 15 amino acids. Per germline, CDR1 SGHRS and CDR2 YFSETQ. CDR3 nucleotide sequence: TGCGCCAGCAGCTTGGCCACTCAGGGGGCCTCAAAACTGTTTTTT. Its translation: CASSLATQGASKLFF.

This clonotype was observed a single time. The chain has TRBV8-2 and TRBJ2-1. TRBV8-2 is designated a pseudogene. This CDR3 comprises 10 residues. The CDR3 protein is CGDTIDEQFF. As DNA, the CDR3 is TGTGGGGACACGATCGATGAGCAGTTCTTC.

There are many counts of this clonotype. The chain uses TRBV6-1 and TRBJ1-1; D is unresolved. Germline V gene lookup returns CDR1 MNHNS and CDR2 SASEGT. The V end lost 8 bases, the J end lost 4 bases, and 17 bases lay between the germline ends. This CDR3 spans 14 amino acids. The CDR3 here is CASGRLGVGTEAFF. For the CDR3, the DNA is TGTGCCAGCGGGCGACTCGGAGTAGGCACTGAAGCTTTCTTT.